The 13 T cell receptor beta chains in this list originate from one sample, sequenced in a study of T-cell memory formation after mild COVID-19. TCRdb recomputed calls from the 5' RACE reads with MiXCR, one row per CDR3 protein. The sample holds about 150,000 distinct CDR3 sequences; approximately 26% are singletons and the top ten take around 24%. Input material: PBMCs or a T cell subset sorted from them (not recorded which). The receptor set was obtained from an adult woman who had mild COVID-19 (a few samples of this study predate the infection). Cell type and time point are not known.

This clonotype turned up a few times. V usage is TRBV6-2 or TRBV6-3 and J usage is TRBJ2-5, with a weak D call TRBD2 (5 bases). Germline CDR1 and CDR2: MNHEY and SVGEGT. The germline V and J ends were trimmed by 0 bases and 5 bases, with 10 bases remaining between them. This CDR3 is 14 amino acids long. The CDR3 protein is CASSYSGAEETQYF. Written as DNA, the CDR3 is TGTGCCAGCAGTTACTCGGGAGCGGAGGAGACCCAGTACTTC.

At least ten counts were recorded for this clonotype. This chain links TRBV5-5 with TRBJ2-7, with 7 positions matching TRBD2. This CDR3 has 13 residues. Losses at the gene ends were 3 bases for V and 4 bases for J; bases not matched to a gene: 4. Germline loops: CDR1 SGHKS, CDR2 YYEKEE (reference sequence). The chain's CDR3 is CASSYVGGYEQYF. Written as DNA, the CDR3 is TGTGCCAGCAGCTACGTGGGGGGGTACGAGCAGTACTTC.

This clonotype appeared a few times. The chain has TRBV4-1 and TRBJ2-1; D is uncertain. Germline V lookup: CDR1 MGHRA, CDR2 YSYEKL. The length of the CDR3 is 12 residues. Trimming shortened V by 3 bases and J by 4 bases, and 4 bases separated the two germline ends. In DNA form, the CDR3 reads TGCGCCAGCAGCCATCCATACAATGAGCAGTTCTTC. It is translated as CASSHPYNEQFF.

This clonotype was seen ten or more times. The V gene is TRBV7-9, the J gene TRBJ2-1; D remains unclear. Germline CDR1 and CDR2: SEHNR and FQNEAQ (reference sequence). The CDR3 consists of 16 residues. The germline V and J ends were trimmed by 3 bases and 7 bases, with 19 bases remaining between them. The CDR3 bases are TGTGCCAGCAGCTTGAGTTCGGCGGCGCCGGAGAATGAGCAGTTCTTC. It yields the protein CASSLSSAAPENEQFF.

The chain is built from TRBV7-9 and TRBJ1-3; D not resolved. Germline V gives CDR1 SEHNR, CDR2 FQNEAQ (reference sequence). V gave up 8 bases and J gave up 8 bases, with 19 bases separating them. The CDR3 runs 14 residues. The CDR3 sequence: CASLTILMGYTIYF. The DNA for the CDR3 is TGTGCCAGCCTCACAATCCTGATGGGGTACACCATATATTTT.

In its sample, this clonotype was seen once. J is TRBJ2-7 and V is TRBV7-6, with 8 bases that match TRBD1. The germline V gene has CDR1 SGHVS and CDR2 FNYEAQ. The CDR3 length is 13 residues. V trimming: 1 base; J trimming: 7 bases; junction bases outside the gene matches: 3. In DNA, the CDR3 is TGTGCCAGCAGCTTAGGACAGGGGTGGGAGCAGTACTTC. This encodes CASSLGQGWEQYF.

This clonotype has a handful of counts. The chain joins TRBV24-1 to TRBJ2-2, with 8 bases aligning to TRBD1. CDR3 size: 16 residues. Germline CDR1 KGHDR, CDR2 SFDVKD. V was pared by 0 bases and J by 4 bases, with 3 bases of the junction left unmatched. The CDR3 DNA follows: TGTGCCACCAGTGATTTGGCAGGGGGCCGCACCGGGGAGCTGTTTTTT. This encodes CATSDLAGGRTGELFF.

A note on this clonotype: A much larger clone lies a single base off, so this may be a read error. The V and J genes are TRBV2 and TRBJ1-2; D ambiguous. Trimming shortened V by 0 bases and J by 0 bases, and 8 bases separated the two germline ends. The CDR3 has 15 amino acids. Germline lookup yields CDR1 SNHLY and CDR2 FYNNEI. Written as DNA, the CDR3 is TGTGCCAGCAGTGAAGCTGGCGTCTCTAACTATGGCTACACCTTC. Translated, it gives CASSEAGVSNYGYTF.

The rearrangement joins TRBV11-2 to TRBJ2-1; D unclear. V gave up 5 bases and J gave up 8 bases, with 10 bases separating them. CDR3 length: 12 residues. Looked up from germline, CDR1 is SGHAT and CDR2 is FQNNGV. The CDR3 spells CASSPPSDEQFF. DNA for the CDR3: TGTGCCAGCAGCCCCCCGTCCGATGAGCAGTTCTTC.

This clonotype appeared a few times. The chain employs TRBV9 and TRBJ2-6, with TRBD1 identical over 8 bases. The CDR3 loop spans 18 amino acids. V lost 5 bases, J lost 4 bases, and 14 bases stayed unmatched. The V gene's germline CDR1 is SGDLS and CDR2 YYNGEE. The DNA for the CDR3 is TGTGCCAGCAGTCCTACCGGGACAGGTCTGCCAGGGGCCAACGTCCTGACTTTC. Residues: CASSPTGTGLPGANVLTF.

The gene calls are TRBV6-6 and TRBJ2-1, with 12 positions matching TRBD2. The V gene's germline CDR1 is MNHNY and CDR2 SVGAGI (reference sequence). V shed 5 bases and J 4 bases; nucleotides not matched to a gene: 3. The CDR3 runs to 15 residues. CDR3 sequence reads: CASSRLAGDYNEQFF. CDR3 DNA: TGTGCCAGCAGTCGACTAGCGGGAGATTACAATGAGCAGTTCTTC.

In its sample, this clonotype was seen many times. This chain links TRBV2 with TRBJ2-7; 7 bases line up with TRBD2. There are 15 residues in the CDR3. The germline V gene has CDR1 SNHLY and CDR2 FYNNEI. V lost 6 bases to trimming and J lost 5 bases; unmatched junction nucleotides: 13. This CDR3 is CASRVAGEGANEQYF. Here the CDR3 DNA reads TGTGCCAGCAGAGTCGCGGGGGAGGGAGCCAACGAGCAGTACTTC.

This clonotype occurred many times. The chain is built from TRBV15 and TRBJ2-1; TRBD1 or TRBD2 may be the D gene (6 bases each). The CDR3 totals 14 residues. Germline loops: CDR1 LNHNV, CDR2 YYDKDF (reference sequence). Trimming cost V 10 bases and J 3 bases, with 16 bases left between them. CDR3 region: CASSTSRGYNEQFF. The CDR3 nucleotides are TGTGCCAGCTCAACTAGCAGGGGCTACAATGAGCAGTTCTTC.